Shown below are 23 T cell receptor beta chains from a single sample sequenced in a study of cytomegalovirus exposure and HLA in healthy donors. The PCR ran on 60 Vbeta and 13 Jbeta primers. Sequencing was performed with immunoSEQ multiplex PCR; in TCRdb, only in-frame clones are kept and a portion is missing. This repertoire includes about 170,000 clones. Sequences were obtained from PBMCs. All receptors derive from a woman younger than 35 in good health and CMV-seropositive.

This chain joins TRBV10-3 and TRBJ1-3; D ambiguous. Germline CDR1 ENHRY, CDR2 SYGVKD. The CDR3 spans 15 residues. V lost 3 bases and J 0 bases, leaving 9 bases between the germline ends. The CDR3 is CAISETGVSGNTIYF. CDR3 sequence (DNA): TGTGCCATCAGTGAAACCGGGGTCTCTGGAAACACCATATATTTT.

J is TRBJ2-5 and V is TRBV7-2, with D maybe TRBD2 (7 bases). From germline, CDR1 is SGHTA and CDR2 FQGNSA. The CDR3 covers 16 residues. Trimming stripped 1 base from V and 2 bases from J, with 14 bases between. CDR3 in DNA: TGTGCCAGCAGCTTAGGGCGGGGGCCTCTTCAAGAGACCCAGTACTTC. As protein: CASSLGRGPLQETQYF. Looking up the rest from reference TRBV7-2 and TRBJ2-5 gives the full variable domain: GAGVSQSPSNKVTEKGKDVELRCDPISGHTALYWYRQSLGQGLEFLIYFQGNSAPDKSGLPSDRFSAERTGGSVSTLTIQRTQQEDSAVYLCASSLGRGPLQETQYFGPGTRLLVL.

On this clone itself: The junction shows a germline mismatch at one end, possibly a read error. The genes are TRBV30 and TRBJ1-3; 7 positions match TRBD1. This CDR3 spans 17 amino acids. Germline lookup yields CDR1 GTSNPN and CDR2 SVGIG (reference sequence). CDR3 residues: CAWGVGDSFNSGNTIYF. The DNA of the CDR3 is TGTGCCTGGGGTGTTGGGGACAGTTTCAACTCTGGAAACACCATATATTTT.

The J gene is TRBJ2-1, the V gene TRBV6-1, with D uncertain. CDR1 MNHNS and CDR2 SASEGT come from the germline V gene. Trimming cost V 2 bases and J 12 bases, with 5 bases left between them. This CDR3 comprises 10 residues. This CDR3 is CASSEMAQFF. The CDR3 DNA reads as TGTGCCAGCAGTGAAATGGCGCAGTTCTTC.

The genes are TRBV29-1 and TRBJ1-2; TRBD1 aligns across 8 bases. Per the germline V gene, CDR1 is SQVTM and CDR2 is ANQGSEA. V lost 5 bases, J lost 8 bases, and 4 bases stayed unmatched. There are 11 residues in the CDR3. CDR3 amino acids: CSVQGAGGYTF. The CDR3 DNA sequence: TGCAGCGTTCAGGGGGCGGGCGGCTACACCTTC.

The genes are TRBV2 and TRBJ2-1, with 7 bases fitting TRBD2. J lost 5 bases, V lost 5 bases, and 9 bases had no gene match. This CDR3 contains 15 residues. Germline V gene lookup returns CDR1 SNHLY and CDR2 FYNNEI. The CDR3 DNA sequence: TGTGCCAGCAGTTACCGTCGTCTAGCGGACAATGAGCAGTTCTTC. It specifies CASSYRRLADNEQFF.

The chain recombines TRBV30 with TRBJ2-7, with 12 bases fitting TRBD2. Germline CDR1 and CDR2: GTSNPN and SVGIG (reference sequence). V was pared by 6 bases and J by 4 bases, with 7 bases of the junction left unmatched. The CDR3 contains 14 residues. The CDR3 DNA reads TGTGCCTGCACCACTAGCGGGGGGTGGTACGAGCAGTACTTC. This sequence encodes CACTTSGGWYEQYF.

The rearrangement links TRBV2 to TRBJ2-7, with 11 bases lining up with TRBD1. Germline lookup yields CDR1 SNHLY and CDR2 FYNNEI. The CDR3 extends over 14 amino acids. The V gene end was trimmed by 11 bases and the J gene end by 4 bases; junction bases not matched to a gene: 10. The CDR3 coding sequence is TGTGCCTACCGACCCGGGACAGGGGGATACGAGCAGTACTTC. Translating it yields CAYRPGTGGYEQYF.

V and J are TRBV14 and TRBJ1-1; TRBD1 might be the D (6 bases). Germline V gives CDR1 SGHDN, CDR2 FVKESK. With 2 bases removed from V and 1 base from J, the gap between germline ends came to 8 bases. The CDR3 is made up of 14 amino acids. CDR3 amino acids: CASSQSQGNTEAFF. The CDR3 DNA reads TGTGCCAGCAGCCAATCACAGGGGAACACTGAAGCTTTCTTT.

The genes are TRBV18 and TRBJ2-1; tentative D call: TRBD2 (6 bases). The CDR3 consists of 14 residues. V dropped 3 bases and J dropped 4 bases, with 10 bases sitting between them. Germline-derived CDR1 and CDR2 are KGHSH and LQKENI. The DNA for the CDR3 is TGTGCCAGCTCACCGACTAGGACATACAATGAGCAGTTCTTC. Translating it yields CASSPTRTYNEQFF.

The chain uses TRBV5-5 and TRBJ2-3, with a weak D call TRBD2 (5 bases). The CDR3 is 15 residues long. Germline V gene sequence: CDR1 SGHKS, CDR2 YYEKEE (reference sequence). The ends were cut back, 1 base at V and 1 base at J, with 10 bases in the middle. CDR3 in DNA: TGTGCCAGCAGCTTGTATGCGCGGGGCACAGATACGCAGTATTTT. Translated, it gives CASSLYARGTDTQYF.

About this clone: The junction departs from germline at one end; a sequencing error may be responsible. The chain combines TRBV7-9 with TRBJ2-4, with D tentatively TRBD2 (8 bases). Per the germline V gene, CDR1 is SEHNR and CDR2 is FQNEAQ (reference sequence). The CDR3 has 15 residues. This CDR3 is CASSPGGTAQNIQYF. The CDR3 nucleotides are TGTGCCAGCAGCCCGGGGGGGACAGCCCAAAACATTCAGTACTTC.

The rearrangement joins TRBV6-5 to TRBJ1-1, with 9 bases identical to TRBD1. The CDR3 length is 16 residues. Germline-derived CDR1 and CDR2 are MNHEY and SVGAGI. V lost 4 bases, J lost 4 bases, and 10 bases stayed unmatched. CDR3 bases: TGTGCCAGCAGTTCCGCTACAGGGGGCGGTCGCACTGAAGCTTTCTTT. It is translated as CASSSATGGGRTEAFF.

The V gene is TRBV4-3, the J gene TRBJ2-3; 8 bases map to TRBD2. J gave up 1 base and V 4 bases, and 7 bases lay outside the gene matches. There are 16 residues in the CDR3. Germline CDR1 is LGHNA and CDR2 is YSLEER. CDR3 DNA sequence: TGCGCCAGCAGCCCAAATAAAGCGGGGGGCACAGATACGCAGTATTTT. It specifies CASSPNKAGGTDTQYF.

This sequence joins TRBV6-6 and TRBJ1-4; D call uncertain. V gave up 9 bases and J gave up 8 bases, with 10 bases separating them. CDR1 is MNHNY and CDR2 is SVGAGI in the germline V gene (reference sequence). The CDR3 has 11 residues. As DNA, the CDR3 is TGTGCCAGTTCAGGAGGGGAAAAACTGTTTTTT. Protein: CASSGGEKLFF.

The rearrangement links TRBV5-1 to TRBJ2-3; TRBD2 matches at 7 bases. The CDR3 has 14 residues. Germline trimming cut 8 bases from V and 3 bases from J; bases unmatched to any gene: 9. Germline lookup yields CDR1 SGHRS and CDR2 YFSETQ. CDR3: CASGGGPTTDTQYF. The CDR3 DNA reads TGCGCCAGTGGGGGGGGACCCACAACAGATACGCAGTATTTT.

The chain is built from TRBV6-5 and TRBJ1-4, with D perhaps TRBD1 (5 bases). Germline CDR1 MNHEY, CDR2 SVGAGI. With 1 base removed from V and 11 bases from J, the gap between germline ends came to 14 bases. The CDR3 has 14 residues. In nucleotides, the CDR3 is TGTGCCAGCAGTTACTTGGGGGTAGGAGGGAAACTGTTTTTT. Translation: CASSYLGVGGKLFF.

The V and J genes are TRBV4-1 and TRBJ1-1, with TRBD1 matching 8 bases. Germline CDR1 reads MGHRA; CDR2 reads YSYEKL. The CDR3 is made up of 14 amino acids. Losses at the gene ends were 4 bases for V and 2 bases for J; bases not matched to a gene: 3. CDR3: CASSPGQVNTEAFF. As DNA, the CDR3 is TGCGCCAGCAGCCCGGGACAGGTTAACACTGAAGCTTTCTTT.

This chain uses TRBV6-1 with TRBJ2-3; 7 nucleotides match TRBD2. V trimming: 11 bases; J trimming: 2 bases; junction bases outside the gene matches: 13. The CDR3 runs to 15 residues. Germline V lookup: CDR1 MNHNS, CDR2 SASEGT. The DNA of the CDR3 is TGTGCCCCGAAGCGGGATGGCTTGAACACAGATACGCAGTATTTT. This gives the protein CAPKRDGLNTDTQYF.

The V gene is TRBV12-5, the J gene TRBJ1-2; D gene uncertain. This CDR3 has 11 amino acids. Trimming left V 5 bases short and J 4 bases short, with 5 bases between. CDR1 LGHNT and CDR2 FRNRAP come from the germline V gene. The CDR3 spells CASGVGYGYTF. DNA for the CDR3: TGTGCTAGTGGTGTCGGCTATGGCTACACCTTC.

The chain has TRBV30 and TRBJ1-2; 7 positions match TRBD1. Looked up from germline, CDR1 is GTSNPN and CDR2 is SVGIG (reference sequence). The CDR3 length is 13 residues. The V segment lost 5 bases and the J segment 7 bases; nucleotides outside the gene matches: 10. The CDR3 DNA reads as TGTGCCTGGGCACAGGGGCGAAGGGGTGGCTACACCTTC. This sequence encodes CAWAQGRRGGYTF.

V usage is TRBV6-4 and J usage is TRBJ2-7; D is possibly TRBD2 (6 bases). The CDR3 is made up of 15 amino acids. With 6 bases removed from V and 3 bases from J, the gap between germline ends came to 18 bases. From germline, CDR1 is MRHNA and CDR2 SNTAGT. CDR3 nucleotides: TGTGCCAGCAGGGAAAACCACGGGAGTGGCTACGAGCAGTACTTC. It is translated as CASRENHGSGYEQYF.

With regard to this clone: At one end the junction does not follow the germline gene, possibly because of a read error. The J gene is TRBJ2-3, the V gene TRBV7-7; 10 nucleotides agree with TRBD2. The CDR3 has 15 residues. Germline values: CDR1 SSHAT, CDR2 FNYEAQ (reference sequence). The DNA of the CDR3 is TGTGCTAGCAGCCCCGGACTAGCGGCCACAGATACGCAGTATTTT. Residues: CASSPGLAATDTQYF.